This T cell receptor (beta chain) was sequenced in a study of blood T cells in healthy people across ages. The length of the CDR3 is 12 residues. With 7 bases removed from V and 3 bases from J, the gap between germline ends came to 10 bases. Germline-derived CDR1 and CDR2 are SQVTM and ANQGSEA. This clonotype has only a few counts. Its antigen is undetermined. Together with a sample-barcoded 5' primer, a J-beta primer mix was included in a second PCR lasting about 6 to 12 cycles. MiXCR was run by TCRdb on the 5' RACE reads, yielding one entry per CDR3 protein. The sample yields over 1,300,000 distinct CDR3 sequences, 59% seen once. Overall study findings and caveats: Whereas aged donors had fewer naive CD4+ cells, long-lived donors had more of them and higher diversity.

The TCR originated in a man between 18 and 35 years old in good health. Input material: blood. The V call is TRBV29-1, the J call TRBJ1-5; a possible D gene is TRBD1 (5 bases). The CDR3 sequence is CSGGEPNQPQHF. In nucleotides, the CDR3 is TGCAGCGGGGGGGAACCCAATCAGCCCCAGCATTTT.